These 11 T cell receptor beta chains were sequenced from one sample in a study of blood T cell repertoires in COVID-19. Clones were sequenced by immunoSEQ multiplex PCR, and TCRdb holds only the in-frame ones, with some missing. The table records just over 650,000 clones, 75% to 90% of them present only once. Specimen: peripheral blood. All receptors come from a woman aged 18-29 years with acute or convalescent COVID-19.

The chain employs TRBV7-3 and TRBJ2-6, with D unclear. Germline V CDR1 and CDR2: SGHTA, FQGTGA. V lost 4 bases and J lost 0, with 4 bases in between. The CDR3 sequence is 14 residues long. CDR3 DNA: TGTGCCAGCAGCTCCTTCTCTGGGGCCAACGTCCTGACTTTC. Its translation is CASSSFSGANVLTF.

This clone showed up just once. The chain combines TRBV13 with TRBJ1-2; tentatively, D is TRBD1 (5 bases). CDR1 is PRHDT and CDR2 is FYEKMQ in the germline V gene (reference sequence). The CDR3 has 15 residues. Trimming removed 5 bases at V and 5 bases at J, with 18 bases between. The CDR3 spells CASSTAGTVQYGYTF. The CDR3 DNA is TGTGCCAGCAGCACCGCCGGGACTGTGCAATATGGCTACACCTTC.

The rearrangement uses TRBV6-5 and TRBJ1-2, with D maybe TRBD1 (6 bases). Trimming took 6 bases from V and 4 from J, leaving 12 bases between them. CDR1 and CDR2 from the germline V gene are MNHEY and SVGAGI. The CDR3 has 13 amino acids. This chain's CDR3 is CASRRQEPYGYTF. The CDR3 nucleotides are TGTGCCAGCAGACGACAGGAGCCCTATGGCTACACCTTC.

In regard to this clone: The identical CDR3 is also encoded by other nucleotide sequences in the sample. The CDR3 DNA reads TGTGCCAGCAGCTCACAGGGTTTTGGGCAGCCCCAGCATTTT. It encodes CASSSQGFGQPQHF. The chain recombines TRBV7-2 with TRBJ1-5, with D possibly being TRBD1 (6 bases). The CDR3 consists of 14 residues. The germline gives CDR1 SGHTA, CDR2 FQGNSA. V lost 4 bases and J lost 7, with 14 bases in between.

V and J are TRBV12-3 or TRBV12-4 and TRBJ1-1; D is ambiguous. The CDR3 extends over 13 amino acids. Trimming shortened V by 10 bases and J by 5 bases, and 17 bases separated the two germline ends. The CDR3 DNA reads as TGTGCCACCAAACGGGGAGACGGTACTGAAGCTTTCTTT. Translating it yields CATKRGDGTEAFF.

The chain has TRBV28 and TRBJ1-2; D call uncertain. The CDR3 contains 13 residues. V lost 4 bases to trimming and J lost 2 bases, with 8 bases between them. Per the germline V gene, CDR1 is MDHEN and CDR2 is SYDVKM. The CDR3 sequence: CASSSGMNYGYTF. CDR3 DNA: TGTGCCAGCAGTTCGGGGATGAACTATGGCTACACCTTC.

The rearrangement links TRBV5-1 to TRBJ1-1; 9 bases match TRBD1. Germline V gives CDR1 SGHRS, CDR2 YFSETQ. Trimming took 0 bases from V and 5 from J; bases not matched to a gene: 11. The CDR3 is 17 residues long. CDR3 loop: CASSLARTGVPRTEAFF. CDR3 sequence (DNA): TGCGCCAGCAGCTTGGCACGGACAGGGGTCCCGCGGACTGAAGCTTTCTTT. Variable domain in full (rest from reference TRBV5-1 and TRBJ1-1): KAGVTQTPRYLIKTRGQQVTLSCSPISGHRSVSWYQQTPGQGLQFLFEYFSETQRNKGNFPGRFSGRQFSNSRSEMNVSTLELGDSALYLCASSLARTGVPRTEAFFGQGTRLTVV.

This chain's CDR3 is CASSFHSGSEAFF. The DNA for the CDR3 is TGTGCCAGCAGCTTCCATTCGGGTTCTGAAGCTTTCTTT. The rearrangement uses TRBV7-3 and TRBJ1-1, with D unclear. V was shortened by 3 bases and J by 6 bases, with 11 bases between the two germline ends. This CDR3 has 13 amino acids. Germline assignment: CDR1 SGHTA and CDR2 FQGTGA.

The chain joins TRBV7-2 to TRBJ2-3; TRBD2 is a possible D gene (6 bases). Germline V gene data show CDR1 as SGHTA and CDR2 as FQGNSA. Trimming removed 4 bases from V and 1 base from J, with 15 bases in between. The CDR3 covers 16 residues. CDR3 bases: TGTGCCAGCAGCTCCAGGGAGCGGGTGCGCACAGATACGCAGTATTTT. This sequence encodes CASSSRERVRTDTQYF.

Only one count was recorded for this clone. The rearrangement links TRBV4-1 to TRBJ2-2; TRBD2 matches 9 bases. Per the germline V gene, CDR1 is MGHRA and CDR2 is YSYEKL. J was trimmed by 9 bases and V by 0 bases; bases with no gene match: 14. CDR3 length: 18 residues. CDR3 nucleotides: TGCGCCAGCAGCCAAGATGGGGTAGCGGGGGACCCCTGGAGGGAGCTGTTTTTT. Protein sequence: CASSQDGVAGDPWRELFF.

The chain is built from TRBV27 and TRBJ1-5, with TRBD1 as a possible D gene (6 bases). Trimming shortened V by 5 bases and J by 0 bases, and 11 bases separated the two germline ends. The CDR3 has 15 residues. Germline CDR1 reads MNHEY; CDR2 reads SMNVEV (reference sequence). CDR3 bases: TGTGCCAGCAGTGCCAACAGGGTTAGCAATCAGCCCCAGCATTTT. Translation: CASSANRVSNQPQHF.